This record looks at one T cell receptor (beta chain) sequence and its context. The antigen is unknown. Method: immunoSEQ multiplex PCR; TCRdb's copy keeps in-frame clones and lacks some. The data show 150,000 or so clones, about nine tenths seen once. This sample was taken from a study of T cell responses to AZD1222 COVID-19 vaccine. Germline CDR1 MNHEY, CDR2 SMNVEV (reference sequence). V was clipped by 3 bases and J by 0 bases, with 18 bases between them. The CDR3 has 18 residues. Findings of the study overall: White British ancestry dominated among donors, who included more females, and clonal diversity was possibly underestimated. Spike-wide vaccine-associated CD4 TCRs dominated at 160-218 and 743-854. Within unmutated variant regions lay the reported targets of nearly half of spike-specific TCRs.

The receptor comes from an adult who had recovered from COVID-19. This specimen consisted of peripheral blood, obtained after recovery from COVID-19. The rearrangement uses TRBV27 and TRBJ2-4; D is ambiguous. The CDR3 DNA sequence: TGTGCCAGCAGTTTCCGCGGACCGGGTACACTAGCCAAAAACATTCAGTACTTC. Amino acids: CASSFRGPGTLAKNIQYF.